The 27 T cell receptor beta chains reported below all come from one sample, sequenced in a study of response to subunit inactivated influenza vaccine. TCRdb recomputed calls from the RT-PCR reads with MiXCR, one row per CDR3 protein. Of 500,000 to 600,000 distinct CDR3 sequences listed, about 15% are singletons. The specimen comprised CD4+ T cells sorted from PBMCs, sampled around 2 years after vaccination. These receptors all come from a man between 50 and 70 years old who received an inactivated influenza vaccine.

A few counts support this clonotype. The V and J genes are TRBV20-1 and TRBJ1-1, with TRBD1 matching over 8 bases. Germline CDR1 is DFQATT and CDR2 is SNEGSKA (reference sequence). The CDR3 loop spans 14 amino acids. J was trimmed by 1 base and V by 4 bases; bases with no gene match: 5. CDR3 in amino acids: CSAKDRVKNTEAFF. The CDR3 DNA sequence: TGCAGTGCTAAGGACAGGGTGAAGAACACTGAAGCTTTCTTT.

This clonotype came up a few times. The V call is TRBV20-1, the J call TRBJ2-1; D possibly corresponds to TRBD2 (6 bases). The V end lost 3 bases, the J end lost 7 bases, and 13 bases lay between the germline ends. The CDR3 spans 13 residues. Germline assignment: CDR1 DFQATT and CDR2 SNEGSKA (reference sequence). The CDR3 DNA is TGCAGTGCTAGGATCCGGGAGCTTAATGAGCAGTTCTTC. Amino acids: CSARIRELNEQFF.

This clonotype has a handful of counts. DNA of the CDR3: TGTGCCAGCATGGGACGGGCCGTTGCAACTAATGAAAAACTGTTTTTT. Translated: CASMGRAVATNEKLFF. V is TRBV12-3 or TRBV12-4 and J is TRBJ1-4, with D possibly TRBD1 on 5 matching bases. There are 16 residues in the CDR3. Trimming took 7 bases from V and 0 from J, leaving 15 bases between them.

This clonotype came up a few times. The V and J genes are TRBV10-3 and TRBJ2-5; TRBD1 agrees at 8 bases. The germline V gene encodes CDR1 ENHRY and CDR2 SYGVKD. The CDR3 contains 12 residues. V trimming: 8 bases; J trimming: 3 bases; junction bases outside the gene matches: 2. This chain's CDR3 is CAIGDRKETQYF. In DNA, the CDR3 is TGTGCCATCGGGGACAGGAAAGAGACCCAGTACTTC.

This clonotype was counted a few times. The chain couples TRBV6-5 to TRBJ2-6; tentatively, D is TRBD1 (6 bases). Germline CDR1 MNHEY, CDR2 SVGAGI. V lost 6 bases and J lost 0, with 18 bases in between. CDR3 length equals 18 residues. The CDR3 region is CASSLTRTVASGANVLTF. As DNA, the CDR3 is TGTGCCAGCAGCTTAACCCGGACAGTAGCCTCTGGGGCCAACGTCCTGACTTTC.

The CDR3 region has the DNA TGCGCCAGCAGCGCCCGCAGCGGCAGGACAGATACGCAGTATTTT. It yields the protein CASSARSGRTDTQYF. The genes are TRBV4-3 and TRBJ2-3; a weak D match, TRBD2 (5 bases). Germline V gene data show CDR1 as LGHNA and CDR2 as YSLEER. V gave up 5 bases and J gave up 3 bases, with 15 bases separating them. This CDR3 comprises 15 residues.

A few counts support this clonotype. The chain couples TRBV7-2 to TRBJ2-1; the match to TRBD2 covers 13 bases. The ends lost 1 base at V and 4 bases at J; junction bases unmatched: 4. The germline gives CDR1 SGHTA, CDR2 FQGNSA. The CDR3 is 17 residues long. The chain's CDR3 is CASSLVWTSGSYNEQFF. The CDR3 coding sequence is TGTGCCAGCAGCTTAGTGTGGACTAGCGGGAGTTACAATGAGCAGTTCTTC.

This clonotype was detected only a few times. The chain carries TRBV12-3 or TRBV12-4 and TRBJ2-3; 9 bases map to TRBD1. The CDR3 is 15 residues long. Losses at the gene ends were 6 bases for V and 5 bases for J; bases not matched to a gene: 9. CDR3 in amino acids: CASRQRTGVQDTQYF. The CDR3, as DNA: TGTGCCAGCAGACAAAGGACAGGGGTTCAAGATACGCAGTATTTT.

The table lists this clonotype with a few counts. The chain has TRBV7-2 and TRBJ2-1; D gene unclear. Germline V CDR1 and CDR2: SGHTA, FQGNSA. This CDR3 spans 17 amino acids. V was trimmed by 2 bases and J by 6 bases, leaving 20 bases between them. The CDR3 here is CASSLTRPGLSFNEQFF. As DNA, the CDR3 is TGTGCCAGCAGCTTAACTCGGCCCGGTCTTTCATTCAATGAGCAGTTCTTC.

This clonotype was seen more than once but under ten times. V is TRBV7-8 and J is TRBJ2-2, with no clear D. Between the trimmed V and J ends, which lost 11 bases and 4 bases, there was a span of 17 bases. There are 14 residues in the CDR3. Germline loops: CDR1 SGHVS, CDR2 FQNEAQ. CDR3 protein: CACRVGLSTGELFF. CDR3 sequence (DNA): TGTGCCTGCCGGGTAGGGCTCAGCACCGGGGAGCTGTTTTTT.

This chain connects TRBV12-3 or TRBV12-4 to TRBJ1-1; D uncertain. The CDR3 spans 12 residues. The ends were cut back, 3 bases at V and 8 bases at J, with 10 bases in the middle. CDR3 residues: CASSFSTSEAFF. Written as DNA, the CDR3 is TGTGCCAGCAGTTTCTCTACCTCGGAAGCTTTCTTT.

The chain uses TRBV15 and TRBJ1-2; D not certain. Trimming removed 0 bases from V and 2 bases from J, with 7 bases in between. There are 14 residues in the CDR3. CDR1 and CDR2 (germline): LNHNV, YYDKDF (reference sequence). CDR3 DNA sequence: TGTGCCACCAGCAGAGATTTTGACAACTATGGCTACACCTTC. Amino acid sequence: CATSRDFDNYGYTF.

This clonotype was seen ten or more times. The gene calls are TRBV4-3 and TRBJ1-5; D remains ambiguous. Germline V gives CDR1 LGHNA, CDR2 YSLEER. The V end was cut by 0 bases, the J end by 4 bases, with 7 bases between. The CDR3 is made up of 14 amino acids. The CDR3 nucleotides are TGCGCCAGCAGCCAAGAACCGGGTAATCAGCCCCAGCATTTT. Its protein is CASSQEPGNQPQHF.

The rearrangement links TRBV7-2 to TRBJ2-3, with 8 bases matching TRBD2. Germline V gene sequence: CDR1 SGHTA, CDR2 FQGNSA. The length of the CDR3 is 15 residues. J gave up 4 bases and V 2 bases, and 5 bases lay outside the gene matches. CDR3 in amino acids: CASSLRGGQADTQYF. In nucleotides, the CDR3 is TGTGCCAGCAGCTTACGGGGGGGCCAAGCAGATACGCAGTATTTT.

The rearrangement links TRBV21-1 to TRBJ2-7; the D segment call TRBD1 is taken from the table without a DNA check. TRBV21-1 is a known pseudogene. The CDR3 loop spans 14 amino acids. The CDR3 loop reads CASSTGQGAYEQYF. CDR3 nucleotides: TGTGCCAGCAGCACGGGACAGGGAGCCTACGAGCAGTACTTC.

Ten or more counts support this clonotype. V usage is TRBV29-1 and J usage is TRBJ1-1, with TRBD1 identical over 9 bases. CDR3 size: 15 residues. Germline lookup yields CDR1 SQVTM and CDR2 ANQGSEA. Trimming removed 6 bases from V and 6 bases from J; junction bases left unmatched: 14. DNA of the CDR3: TGCAGCGTCAATACAGGGACAGGGCTATTCTCTGAAGCTTTCTTT. This encodes CSVNTGTGLFSEAFF.

V is TRBV12-3 or TRBV12-4 and J is TRBJ2-5; 16 nucleotides agree with TRBD2. CDR3 length: 17 amino acids. V dropped 6 bases and J dropped 4; count of bases not matched to a gene: 8. Here the CDR3 reads CASSSGTSGRARETQYF. In nucleotides, the CDR3 is TGTGCCAGCAGCTCCGGGACTAGCGGGAGGGCCAGAGAGACCCAGTACTTC.

This clonotype was detected only a few times. V and J are TRBV12-3 or TRBV12-4 and TRBJ1-6, with D possibly being TRBD1 (6 bases). Trimming shortened V by 6 bases and J by 9 bases, and 15 bases separated the two germline ends. There are 14 residues in the CDR3. In nucleotides, the CDR3 is TGTGCCAGCAGCCCCCAAACAGGGAGTTCACCCCTCCACTTT. Protein sequence: CASSPQTGSSPLHF.

V and J are TRBV7-8 and TRBJ2-5; TRBD2 aligns across 12 bases. CDR1 and CDR2 from the germline V gene are SGHVS and FQNEAQ. The V segment lost 5 bases and the J segment 3 bases; nucleotides outside the gene matches: 7. The CDR3 is made up of 16 amino acids. CDR3 coding DNA: TGTGCCAGCAGCCCCCGCCCTAGCGGGAGGGAAGAGACCCAGTACTTC. It yields the protein CASSPRPSGREETQYF. Filled out from reference TRBV7-8 and TRBJ2-5, the complete variable domain reads GAGVSQSPRYKVAKRGQDVALRCDPISGHVSLFWYQQALGQGPEFLTYFQNEAQLDKSGLPSDRFFAERPEGSVSTLKIQRTQQEDSAVYLCASSPRPSGREETQYFGPGTRLLVL.

This clonotype was recorded a few times. The gene calls are TRBV12-3 or TRBV12-4 and TRBJ2-1, with 10 bases aligning to TRBD2. The CDR3 contains 17 residues. Trimming removed 7 bases from V and 5 bases from J; junction bases left unmatched: 14. The CDR3 DNA reads TGTGCCAGCATTACCCTCGCCGGGACTAGCGCCCACAATGAGCAGTTCTTC. This gives the protein CASITLAGTSAHNEQFF.

The J gene is TRBJ1-1, the V gene TRBV2; 10 bases map to TRBD1. The germline V gene encodes CDR1 SNHLY and CDR2 FYNNEI. This CDR3 spans 15 amino acids. With V trimmed by 7 bases and J by 4 bases, 9 bases remained unmatched. CDR3 bases: TGTGCCAGCATTCGGGACAGGGGTTTCGGCACTGAAGCTTTCTTT. It translates to CASIRDRGFGTEAFF.

The table lists this clonotype with many counts. At one of its ends the junction is not consistent with the germline gene, which may arise from a read error. The chain joins TRBV10-3 to TRBJ2-7; D not resolved. The CDR3 loop spans 12 amino acids. Per germline, CDR1 ENHRY and CDR2 SYGVKD. DNA for the CDR3: TGTGCCATCAGTCCAGACAACCTAGGAACGAGGTTC. It specifies CAISPDNLGTRF.

The chain couples TRBV6-5 to TRBJ1-2, with D possibly TRBD1 on 5 matching bases. The CDR3 spans 14 residues. Between the trimmed V and J ends, which lost 2 bases and 1 base, there was a span of 8 bases. Germline assignment: CDR1 MNHEY and CDR2 SVGAGI. CDR3 nucleotide sequence: TGTGCCAGCAGTTACGGGACCAATAACTATGGCTACACCTTC. Protein product: CASSYGTNNYGYTF.

The chain carries TRBV7-2 and TRBJ1-1; D remains ambiguous. The germline V and J ends were trimmed by 0 bases and 1 base, with 6 bases remaining between them. The CDR3 runs 14 residues. Germline V CDR1 and CDR2: SGHTA, FQGNSA. The DNA for the CDR3 is TGTGCCAGCAGCTTAGCCCTTCCGAACACTGAAGCTTTCTTT. It translates to CASSLALPNTEAFF.

This clonotype appeared many times. This chain connects TRBV7-2 to TRBJ2-2; D possibly corresponds to TRBD1 (6 bases). Trimming removed 4 bases at V and 5 bases at J, with 11 bases between. The CDR3 totals 14 residues. Germline assignment: CDR1 SGHTA and CDR2 FQGNSA. The CDR3 DNA is TGTGCCAGCAGCTACACCAGGGGTACCGGGGAGCTGTTTTTT. This gives the protein CASSYTRGTGELFF.

This clonotype was detected only a few times. This rearrangement joins TRBV20-1 to TRBJ2-1; D gene unclear. The CDR3 runs to 14 residues. Germline V gives CDR1 DFQATT, CDR2 SNEGSKA (reference sequence). Trimming removed 8 bases at V and 0 bases at J, with 14 bases between. The CDR3 reads CSPLPGSSYNEQFF. CDR3 in DNA: TGCAGTCCCCTTCCAGGCAGCTCCTACAATGAGCAGTTCTTC.

This clonotype was found many times. This sequence joins TRBV29-1 and TRBJ2-5; D is perhaps TRBD2 (6 bases). The CDR3 consists of 22 residues. Trimming removed 2 bases from V and 2 bases from J, with 36 bases in between. Germline-derived CDR1 and CDR2 are SQVTM and ANQGSEA. CDR3 nucleotide sequence: TGCAGCGTTGAATCTTACCCTCTCCCGCGGGACGGGAAGGGGACTCCTCAAGAGACCCAGTACTTC. Encoded protein: CSVESYPLPRDGKGTPQETQYF.